The next 15 T cell receptor beta chains were all read from a single sample in a study of cytomegalovirus exposure and HLA in healthy donors. The study ran its PCR with 60 Vbeta and 13 Jbeta primers. Data came from immunoSEQ multiplex PCR; TCRdb stores just in-frame clones and leaves some out. The sample yields roughly 200,000 clones, of which the top ten take up about 1%. Sequenced material: PBMCs. These receptors all come from a girl aged 2 to 9 in good health and CMV-seropositive.

Comments on this clone: The junction does not match germline at one end; this may be a read error. This sequence joins TRBV7-7 and TRBJ2-5; TRBD1 matches at 9 bases. Per germline, CDR1 SSHAT and CDR2 FNYEAQ (reference sequence). The CDR3 runs 15 residues. CDR3 sequence reads: CASSVGTGRGETQYF. Written as DNA, the CDR3 is TGTGCTAGCAGCGTCGGGACAGGGAGAGGAGAGACCCAGTACTTC.

J is TRBJ2-5 and V is TRBV29-1, with D maybe TRBD2 (6 bases). The germline V gene encodes CDR1 SQVTM and CDR2 ANQGSEA. The CDR3 runs to 12 residues. V dropped 3 bases and J dropped 7 bases, with 12 bases sitting between them. CDR3 amino acids: CSVEWGDGTQYF. In nucleotides, the CDR3 is TGCAGCGTTGAGTGGGGGGATGGGACCCAGTACTTC.

The chain has TRBV4-2 and TRBJ1-1; D uncertain. Germline V gene sequence: CDR1 LGHNA, CDR2 YNFKEQ. Trimming stripped 8 bases from V and 4 bases from J, with 8 bases between. This CDR3 region has 11 residues. The CDR3 nucleotides read TGTGCCAGCGGAGGGCCCACTGAAGCTTTCTTT. Its translation is CASGGPTEAFF.

The chain couples TRBV9 to TRBJ2-7; the match to TRBD1 covers 7 bases. Germline V gene sequence: CDR1 SGDLS, CDR2 YYNGEE. The CDR3 loop spans 14 amino acids. Trimming cost V 1 base and J 1 base; bases outside gene matches: 2. The CDR3 is CASSVRDSSYEQYF. For the CDR3, the DNA is TGTGCCAGCAGCGTACGGGACAGTTCCTACGAGCAGTACTTC.

V gene TRBV6-6 combines with J gene TRBJ2-7; unclear D gene. CDR3 size: 14 residues. The ends were cut back, 6 bases at V and 3 bases at J, with 15 bases in the middle. Germline lookup yields CDR1 MNHNY and CDR2 SVGAGI (reference sequence). The CDR3 spells CASSQGDLIYEQYF. The CDR3 nucleotides are TGTGCCAGCAGCCAAGGAGACCTAATCTACGAGCAGTACTTC.

The rearrangement links TRBV6-6 to TRBJ1-6; no clear D. V lost 6 bases, J lost 7 bases, and 16 bases lay in between. This CDR3 is 15 amino acids long. Per germline, CDR1 MNHNY and CDR2 SVGAGI (reference sequence). CDR3 nucleotide sequence: TGTGCCAGCAGCCTTCAACGGGAAAAGAATTCACCCCTCCACTTT. The encoded protein is CASSLQREKNSPLHF.

The chain carries TRBV27 and TRBJ1-1, with 7 positions matching TRBD1. This CDR3 has 15 residues. Germline assignment: CDR1 MNHEY and CDR2 SMNVEV (reference sequence). The V segment lost 6 bases and the J segment 3 bases; nucleotides outside the gene matches: 10. In DNA form, the CDR3 reads TGTGCCAGCAGCCGCATGACAGGGATTCACACTGAAGCTTTCTTT. Protein product: CASSRMTGIHTEAFF.

This chain connects TRBV6-1 to TRBJ2-2; the match to TRBD1 covers 10 bases. Germline V gene lookup returns CDR1 MNHNS and CDR2 SASEGT. V lost 7 bases, J lost 4 bases, and 6 bases stayed unmatched. The CDR3 runs 15 residues. Here the CDR3 reads CASKTGGYGTGELFF. The CDR3 bases are TGTGCCAGCAAGACAGGGGGCTACGGCACCGGGGAGCTGTTTTTT.

The chain couples TRBV27 to TRBJ2-4; 10 positions agree with TRBD1. With 6 bases clipped from V and 1 base from J, the junction kept 18 bases outside the gene matches. Germline V CDR1 and CDR2: MNHEY, SMNVEV (reference sequence). This CDR3 contains 20 residues. The chain's CDR3 is CASRSGGRQGAEVAKNIQYF. The CDR3 region has the DNA TGTGCCAGCAGGAGTGGTGGGAGACAGGGGGCTGAGGTGGCCAAAAACATTCAGTACTTC.

V and J are TRBV10-3 and TRBJ1-1, with TRBD1 identical over 9 bases. CDR3 length: 13 residues. CDR1 is ENHRY, CDR2 SYGVKD, per germline. With V trimmed by 4 bases and J by 3 bases, 0 bases remained unmatched. This chain's CDR3 is CAISGQGDTEAFF. As DNA, the CDR3 is TGTGCCATCAGTGGACAGGGGGACACTGAAGCTTTCTTT.

The V and J genes are TRBV27 and TRBJ2-1, with D tentatively TRBD2 (5 bases). The CDR3 is 11 amino acids. CDR1 and CDR2 from the germline V gene are MNHEY and SMNVEV (reference sequence). The V gene lost 6 bases and the J gene lost 10 bases, with 10 bases spanning the gap. CDR3 region: CASSWGEEQFF. CDR3 DNA: TGTGCCAGCAGCTGGGGAGAAGAGCAGTTCTTC.

V gene TRBV5-1 combines with J gene TRBJ2-1, with D uncertain. The germline gives CDR1 SGHRS, CDR2 YFSETQ. There are 14 residues in the CDR3. Trimming removed 5 bases at V and 6 bases at J, with 15 bases between. Here the CDR3 reads CASRSTADSNEQFF. The CDR3, as DNA: TGCGCCAGCAGGTCGACGGCGGATAGCAATGAGCAGTTCTTC.

The chain combines TRBV19 with TRBJ1-5, with 8 bases that match TRBD1. V dropped 8 bases and J dropped 4; count of bases not matched to a gene: 10. Germline assignment: CDR1 LNHDA and CDR2 SQIVND (reference sequence). The CDR3 extends over 15 amino acids. CDR3 protein: CASLPGTGGNQPQHF. In DNA, the CDR3 is TGTGCCAGTCTTCCCGGGACAGGCGGTAATCAGCCCCAGCATTTT.

This sequence joins TRBV6-1 and TRBJ2-7; 10 positions agree with TRBD1. CDR1 and CDR2 (germline): MNHNS, SASEGT. The CDR3 runs 15 residues. The J segment lost 9 bases and the V segment lost 6 bases, leaving 14 bases of the junction unmatched. CDR3 nucleotide sequence: TGTGCCAGCAGGGAGGCCGGGACAGGGGTCCAAGGGCAGTACTTC. Amino acid sequence: CASREAGTGVQGQYF.

This chain uses TRBV30 with TRBJ2-7; D gene unclear. V shed 2 bases and J shed 7 bases, with 12 bases lying between them. The V gene's germline CDR1 is GTSNPN and CDR2 SVGIG (reference sequence). The CDR3 extends over 12 amino acids. The CDR3 DNA is TGTGCCTGGAGTTTGACTTTGAGTGAGCAGTACTTC. This translates into CAWSLTLSEQYF.